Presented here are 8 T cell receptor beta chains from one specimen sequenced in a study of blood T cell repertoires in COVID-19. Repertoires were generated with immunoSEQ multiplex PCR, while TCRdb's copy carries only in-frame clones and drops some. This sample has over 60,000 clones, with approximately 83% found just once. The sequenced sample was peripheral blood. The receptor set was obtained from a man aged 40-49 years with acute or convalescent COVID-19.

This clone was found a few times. For the CDR3, the DNA is TGTGCCAGCAGTGCAGCCGGGACTAGCCTGGAGCAGTACTTC. Translation gives CASSAAGTSLEQYF. J is TRBJ2-7 and V is TRBV6-1, with 9 positions matching TRBD2. CDR3 size: 14 residues. Germline loops: CDR1 MNHNS, CDR2 SASEGT. V gave up 4 bases and J gave up 7 bases; unmatched junction bases: 8.

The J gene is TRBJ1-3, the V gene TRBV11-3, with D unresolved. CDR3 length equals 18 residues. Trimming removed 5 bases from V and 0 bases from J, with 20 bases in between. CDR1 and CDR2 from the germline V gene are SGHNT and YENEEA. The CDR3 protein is CASSPKFGGGNSGNTIYF. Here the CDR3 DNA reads TGTGCCAGCAGCCCTAAGTTCGGCGGAGGAAACTCTGGAAACACCATATATTTT.

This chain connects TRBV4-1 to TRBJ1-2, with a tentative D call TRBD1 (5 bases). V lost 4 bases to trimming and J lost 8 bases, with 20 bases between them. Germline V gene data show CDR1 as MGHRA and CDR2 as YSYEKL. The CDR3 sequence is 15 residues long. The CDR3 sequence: CASSLPDRDSGGYTF. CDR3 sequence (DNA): TGCGCCAGCAGCCTCCCCGACCGGGACTCGGGAGGCTACACCTTC.

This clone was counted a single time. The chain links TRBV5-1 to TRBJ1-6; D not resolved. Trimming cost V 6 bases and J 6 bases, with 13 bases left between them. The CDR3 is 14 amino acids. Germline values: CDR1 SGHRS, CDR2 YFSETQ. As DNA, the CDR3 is TGCGCCAGCAAACAGATCCTTGGTAATTCACCCCTCCACTTT. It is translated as CASKQILGNSPLHF.

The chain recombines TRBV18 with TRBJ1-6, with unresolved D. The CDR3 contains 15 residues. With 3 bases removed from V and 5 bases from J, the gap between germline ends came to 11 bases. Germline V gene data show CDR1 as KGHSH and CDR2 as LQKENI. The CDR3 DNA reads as TGTGCCAGCTCACCTCCTGCGGGAAATAATTCACCCCTCCACTTT. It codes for CASSPPAGNNSPLHF.

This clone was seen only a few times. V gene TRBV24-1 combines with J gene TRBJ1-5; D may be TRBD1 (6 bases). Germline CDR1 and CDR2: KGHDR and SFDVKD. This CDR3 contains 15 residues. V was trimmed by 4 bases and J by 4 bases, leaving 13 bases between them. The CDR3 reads CATSDPGRGNQPQHF. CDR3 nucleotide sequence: TGTGCCACCAGTGACCCGGGCAGGGGTAATCAGCCCCAGCATTTT.

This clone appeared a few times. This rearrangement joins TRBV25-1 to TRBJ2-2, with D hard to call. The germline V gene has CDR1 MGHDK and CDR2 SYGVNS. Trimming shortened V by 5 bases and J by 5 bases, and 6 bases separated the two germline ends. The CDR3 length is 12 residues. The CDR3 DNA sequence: TGTGCCAGCAGTCTCCGGACCGGGGAGCTGTTTTTT. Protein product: CASSLRTGELFF. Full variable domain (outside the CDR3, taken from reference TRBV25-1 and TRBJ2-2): EADIYQTPRYLVIGTGKKITLECSQTMGHDKMYWYQQDPGMELHLIHYSYGVNSTEKGDLSSESTVSRIRTEHFPLTLESARPSHTSQYLCASSLRTGELFFGEGSRLTVL.

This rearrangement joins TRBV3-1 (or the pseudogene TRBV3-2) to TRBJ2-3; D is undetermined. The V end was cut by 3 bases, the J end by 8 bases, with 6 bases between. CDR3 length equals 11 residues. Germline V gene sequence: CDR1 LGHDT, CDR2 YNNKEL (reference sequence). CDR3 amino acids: CASSQTGTQYF. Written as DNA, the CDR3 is TGTGCCAGCAGCCAGACTGGTACGCAGTATTTT.